One and the same sample provided the 21 T cell receptor beta chains below, sequenced in a study of identical twins. One entry per CDR3 protein, called by TCRdb with MiXCR from the 5' RACE reads. The data show roughly 720,000 distinct CDR3 sequences, with 15% to 20% seen just once and under 15% held by the top ten. The same sample was also studied in work on T cells expressing NK-cell markers.

The sample taken for sequencing was PBMCs. These receptors all stem from a woman between 18 and 29 years old in good health.

V usage is TRBV10-3 and J usage is TRBJ1-6; D unclear. The V end was cut by 8 bases, the J end by 7 bases, with 15 bases between. Germline CDR1 reads ENHRY; CDR2 reads SYGVKD. The CDR3 sequence is 14 residues long. The CDR3 protein is CAIRGHLKNSPLHF. The CDR3 bases are TGTGCCATCCGAGGGCACCTGAAAAATTCACCCCTCCACTTT.

The V gene is TRBV4-2, the J gene TRBJ1-1; D uncertain. CDR3 length equals 17 residues. The germline gives CDR1 LGHNA, CDR2 YNFKEQ. V lost 4 bases and J 5 bases, leaving 23 bases between the germline ends. CDR3 bases: TGTGCCAGCAGCCCCACCTTCCTCTGCGGAGGGTGGACTGAAGCTTTCTTT. The encoded protein is CASSPTFLCGGWTEAFF.

This clonotype has just a few counts. Written as DNA, the CDR3 is TGTGCCAGCAGCTTTGGAATGGTGGGAGCTGGAGATACGCAGTATTTT. It is translated as CASSFGMVGAGDTQYF. This chain uses TRBV7-2 with TRBJ2-3, with D possibly matching TRBD2 (5 bases). Germline values: CDR1 SGHTA, CDR2 FQGNSA. V lost 3 bases, J lost 5 bases, and 18 bases lay in between. The CDR3 is 16 amino acids.

The table lists this clonotype with a few counts. The chain employs TRBV12-3 or TRBV12-4 and TRBJ2-1; TRBD2 aligns across 7 bases. The CDR3 runs to 14 residues. V shed 6 bases, J shed 5 bases, and the junction held 7 bases outside the gene matches. The CDR3 reads CASSATSVNNEQFF. In DNA, the CDR3 is TGTGCCAGCAGCGCTACTAGCGTGAACAATGAGCAGTTCTTC.

This clonotype was seen a few times. The chain links TRBV7-6 to TRBJ2-1; 8 bases line up with TRBD2. The CDR3 is made up of 15 amino acids. Germline V gene data show CDR1 as SGHVS and CDR2 as FNYEAQ. The ends lost 7 bases at V and 6 bases at J; junction bases unmatched: 11. In nucleotides, the CDR3 is TGTGCCAGCAAGAAAGGGACTAGGGAGATCAATGAGCAGTTCTTC. Translated: CASKKGTREINEQFF.

This clonotype was seen more than once but under ten times. The chain uses TRBV4-3 and TRBJ1-3, with unresolved D. Germline values: CDR1 LGHNA, CDR2 YSLEER. V was pared by 0 bases and J by 3 bases, with 15 bases between. The CDR3 is made up of 17 amino acids. The CDR3 here is CASSQERSGLLGNTIYF. CDR3 coding DNA: TGCGCCAGCAGCCAAGAAAGGTCCGGACTGCTTGGAAACACCATATATTTT.

This clonotype was seen ten or more times. The chain is built from TRBV7-2 and TRBJ2-5, with 7 positions matching TRBD2. This CDR3 has 14 amino acids. Germline trimming cut 6 bases from V and 1 base from J; bases unmatched to any gene: 5. Germline V gene data show CDR1 as SGHTA and CDR2 as FQGNSA. This chain's CDR3 is CASSFQRGQETQYF. CDR3 DNA sequence: TGTGCCAGCAGTTTTCAGCGGGGCCAAGAGACCCAGTACTTC. Drawing the rest from reference TRBV7-2 and TRBJ2-5, the complete variable domain is GAGVSQSPSNKVTEKGKDVELRCDPISGHTALYWYRQSLGQGLEFLIYFQGNSAPDKSGLPSDRFSAERTGGSVSTLTIQRTQQEDSAVYLCASSFQRGQETQYFGPGTRLLVL.

This clonotype has more than one count but fewer than ten. The gene calls are TRBV7-6 and TRBJ2-3; the D gene is possibly TRBD2 (6 bases). The CDR3 extends over 11 amino acids. The germline V gene encodes CDR1 SGHVS and CDR2 FNYEAQ. Trimming left V 8 bases short and J 7 bases short, with 10 bases between. The CDR3 nucleotides read TGTGCCAGCTCGGGCGGGAATACGCAGTATTTT. Translated, it gives CASSGGNTQYF.

The gene calls are TRBV6-5 and TRBJ2-7; D possibly corresponds to TRBD2 (5 bases). This CDR3 has 13 amino acids. CDR1 and CDR2 (germline): MNHEY, SVGAGI. V shed 2 bases and J shed 4 bases, with 9 bases lying between them. The chain's CDR3 is CASSYVSGYEQYF. The CDR3 DNA reads as TGTGCCAGCAGTTACGTCTCGGGGTACGAGCAGTACTTC.

This rearrangement joins TRBV6-1 to TRBJ1-1; TRBD1 is a possible D gene (6 bases). The CDR3 has 15 residues. CDR1 MNHNS and CDR2 SASEGT come from the germline V gene. V was trimmed by 8 bases and J by 2 bases, leaving 18 bases between them. In DNA form, the CDR3 reads TGTGCCAGCGGGTGGGCAGGGGAAGTAAACACTGAAGCTTTCTTT. It encodes CASGWAGEVNTEAFF.

This clonotype turned up a few times. This chain links TRBV20-1 with TRBJ2-7; no definite D call. V lost 1 base and J 5 bases, leaving 9 bases between the germline ends. Germline values: CDR1 DFQATT, CDR2 SNEGSKA (reference sequence). The CDR3 runs to 12 residues. In DNA form, the CDR3 reads TGCAGTGCTAGAGGGGTTCAGGACGAGCAGTACTTC. Translating it yields CSARGVQDEQYF.

This clonotype was seen a handful of times. The V and J genes are TRBV9 and TRBJ2-1; D is possibly TRBD1 or TRBD2 (5 bases each). The length of the CDR3 is 13 residues. V shed 0 bases and J shed 6 bases, with 7 bases lying between them. The germline CDR1 and CDR2 sequences are SGDLS and YYNGEE. The CDR3 protein is CASSVDGTNEQFF. DNA of the CDR3: TGTGCCAGCAGCGTAGACGGGACCAATGAGCAGTTCTTC.

This clonotype was seen more than once but under ten times. The chain employs TRBV5-6 and TRBJ1-5; the D is unclear. Looked up from germline, CDR1 is SGHDT and CDR2 is YYEEEE. V dropped 2 bases and J dropped 3 bases, with 6 bases sitting between them. This CDR3 has 13 amino acids. As DNA, the CDR3 is TGTGCCAGCAGCTTTACGTCCAATCAGCCCCAGCATTTT. Protein product: CASSFTSNQPQHF.

This chain links TRBV9 with TRBJ2-1; D is ambiguous. The CDR3 is 13 residues long. The germline V gene encodes CDR1 SGDLS and CDR2 YYNGEE. V was trimmed by 6 bases and J by 7 bases, leaving 14 bases between them. Written as DNA, the CDR3 is TGTGCCAGCACCCCGGTGTACCGTAATGAGCAGTTCTTC. This gives the protein CASTPVYRNEQFF.

The gene calls are TRBV1 and TRBJ2-6; the tabulated D call, TRBD2, remains unverified against the DNA. TRBV1 is tagged as a pseudogene. This CDR3 is built from 17 residues. The CDR3 DNA sequence: TGCACCAGCACCCCCGTAGCGGTGAGCTCTGGGGCCAACGTCCTGACTTTC. Its translation: CTSTPVAVSSGANVLTF.

Only a few counts were recorded for this clonotype. V gene TRBV24-1 combines with J gene TRBJ2-1, with D perhaps matching TRBD1 (5 bases). V was cut by 9 bases and J by 0 bases, with 8 bases left in between. Looked up from germline, CDR1 is KGHDR and CDR2 is SFDVKD. The CDR3 contains 13 residues. CDR3 amino acids: CATADTSYNEQFF. In DNA form, the CDR3 reads TGTGCCACCGCGGACACCTCCTACAATGAGCAGTTCTTC.

This clonotype turned up a few times. The V gene is TRBV7-9, the J gene TRBJ1-2; D gene uncertain. The CDR3 length is 14 residues. Germline V gene data show CDR1 as SEHNR and CDR2 as FQNEAQ (reference sequence). V shed 7 bases and J shed 6 bases, with 18 bases lying between them. The CDR3 bases are TGTGCCAGCACCCCCCTGGGTTCGATAAATGGCTACACCTTC. Protein product: CASTPLGSINGYTF. Full variable domain (remainder filled in from reference TRBV7-9 and TRBJ1-2): DTGVSQNPRHKITKRGQNVTFRCDPISEHNRLYWYRQTLGQGPEFLTYFQNEAQLEKSRLLSDRFSAERPKGSFSTLEIQRTEQGDSAMYLCASTPLGSINGYTFGSGTRLTVV.

This chain links TRBV20-1 with TRBJ1-2; the match to TRBD1 covers 10 bases. The CDR3 is made up of 15 amino acids. The V gene's germline CDR1 is DFQATT and CDR2 SNEGSKA (reference sequence). Trimming removed 3 bases from V and 6 bases from J; junction bases left unmatched: 10. The CDR3: CSAREGTGARNGYTF. CDR3 bases: TGCAGTGCTAGGGAGGGGACAGGGGCGCGGAATGGCTACACCTTC.

The chain combines TRBV29-1 with TRBJ1-2, with a weak D call TRBD1 (6 bases). The germline gives CDR1 SQVTM, CDR2 ANQGSEA. The CDR3 has 14 residues. Between the trimmed V and J ends, which lost 3 bases and 4 bases, there was a span of 15 bases. In DNA, the CDR3 is TGCAGCGTTGATACAGGGACCGGCGGCTATGGCTACACCTTC. It translates to CSVDTGTGGYGYTF.

This clonotype has only a few counts. Relative to the germline gene, one junction end is altered; a read error may explain this. The chain has TRBV5-1 and TRBJ2-7, with D unclear. Germline V gene lookup returns CDR1 SGHRS and CDR2 YFSETQ. The CDR3 contains 13 residues. The CDR3: CASRSTPSHEQYF. For the CDR3, the DNA is TGCGCCAGCAGGTCCACACCCTCCCACGAGCAGTACTTC.

This clonotype was counted between two and nine times. CDR3 residues: CASSFGSVRETQYF. The DNA of the CDR3 is TGTGCCAGCAGTTTCGGCTCAGTCCGGGAGACCCAGTACTTC. The chain couples TRBV12-3 or TRBV12-4 to TRBJ2-5; D unclear. The CDR3 has 14 residues. V was shortened by 3 bases and J by 5 bases, with 13 bases between the two germline ends.